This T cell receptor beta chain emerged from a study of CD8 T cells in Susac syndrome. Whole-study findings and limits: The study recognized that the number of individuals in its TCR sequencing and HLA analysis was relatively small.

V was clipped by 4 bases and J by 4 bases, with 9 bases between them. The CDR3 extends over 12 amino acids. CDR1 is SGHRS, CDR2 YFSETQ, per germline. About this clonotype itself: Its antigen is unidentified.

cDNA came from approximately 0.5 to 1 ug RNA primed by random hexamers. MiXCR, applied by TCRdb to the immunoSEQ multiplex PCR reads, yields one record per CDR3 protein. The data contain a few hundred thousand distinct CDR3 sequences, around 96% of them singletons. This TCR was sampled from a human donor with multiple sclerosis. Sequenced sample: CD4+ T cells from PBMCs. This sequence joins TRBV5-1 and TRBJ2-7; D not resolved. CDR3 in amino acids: CASSPNEYEQYF. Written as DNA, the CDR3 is TGCGCCAGCAGCCCCAACGAGTACGAGCAGTACTTC.